The 19 T cell receptor beta chains below were found in one sample sequenced in a study of circulating and synovial CD4+ cells in juvenile arthritis. Clones were read by immunoSEQ multiplex PCR, and TCRdb kept only the in-frame ones, dropping some. Of around 16,000 clones listed, around 91% are singletons. The sample was CD4+ T cells from blood. The receptors here all came from a human donor with juvenile idiopathic arthritis.

The chain recombines TRBV19 with TRBJ1-1; perhaps TRBD1 as D (6 bases). V was shortened by 3 bases and J by 7 bases, with 30 bases between the two germline ends. This CDR3 has 19 residues. Germline V gene sequence: CDR1 LNHDA, CDR2 SQIVND (reference sequence). The CDR3 region is CASSILVGRGVETKGEAFF. The CDR3, as DNA: TGTGCCAGTAGTATTTTAGTAGGGAGGGGGGTCGAAACGAAGGGTGAAGCTTTCTTT. The entire variable domain, with the rest obtained from reference TRBV19 and TRBJ1-1, is as follows: DGGITQSPKYLFRKEGQNVTLSCEQNLNHDAMYWYRQDPGQGLRLIYYSQIVNDFQKGDIAEGYSVSREKKESFPLTVTSAQKNPTAFYLCASSILVGRGVETKGEAFFGQGTRLTVV.

This chain uses TRBV7-9 with TRBJ2-2; D may be TRBD1 (6 bases). In germline, CDR1 is SEHNR, CDR2 FQNEAQ (reference sequence). The CDR3 has 17 residues. The V end was cut by 5 bases, the J end by 2 bases, with 18 bases between. The DNA of the CDR3 is TGTGCCAGCAGCCCAGGGACACCTTCGTTAAACACCGGGGAGCTGTTTTTT. Its protein is CASSPGTPSLNTGELFF.

This chain connects TRBV10-3 to TRBJ2-7, with D possibly matching TRBD1 (6 bases). The CDR3 totals 13 residues. Germline CDR1 reads ENHRY; CDR2 reads SYGVKD. Trimming removed 2 bases from V and 5 bases from J, with 10 bases in between. CDR3 nucleotide sequence: TGTGCCATCAGTGAGACTAGGGACAACGAGCAGTACTTC. Amino acids: CAISETRDNEQYF.

This chain joins TRBV19 and TRBJ2-3; the match to TRBD2 covers 8 bases. CDR3 length equals 15 residues. Per germline, CDR1 LNHDA and CDR2 SQIVND (reference sequence). V shed 4 bases, J shed 6 bases, and the junction held 9 bases outside the gene matches. CDR3 DNA sequence: TGTGCCAGTAGTACCCTCCCTAGCGGGCCGGATACGCAGTATTTT. Translated: CASSTLPSGPDTQYF. The full variable domain, its missing parts supplied by reference TRBV19 and TRBJ2-3, is DGGITQSPKYLFRKEGQNVTLSCEQNLNHDAMYWYRQDPGQGLRLIYYSQIVNDFQKGDIAEGYSVSREKKESFPLTVTSAQKNPTAFYLCASSTLPSGPDTQYFGPGTRLTVL.

V gene TRBV5-6 combines with J gene TRBJ1-1; D is unclear. The CDR3 totals 14 residues. Germline CDR1 and CDR2: SGHDT and YYEEEE. V gave up 0 bases and J gave up 0 bases, with 6 bases separating them. The CDR3 loop reads CASSLVTLNTEAFF. The CDR3 DNA reads TGTGCCAGCAGCTTGGTAACTCTGAACACTGAAGCTTTCTTT.

V and J are TRBV7-3 and TRBJ2-1; 12 bases agree with TRBD2. Germline V gene lookup returns CDR1 SGHTA and CDR2 FQGTGA. The CDR3 sequence is 16 residues long. The junction had 7 bases not matched to a gene; V was cut back by 1 base and J by 9 bases. CDR3 in DNA: TGTGCCAGCAGCTTAATGACTAGCGGGAGAAAGGTTGAGCAGTTCTTC. Its protein is CASSLMTSGRKVEQFF. Complete variable domain (other parts from reference TRBV7-3 and TRBJ2-1): GAGVSQTPSNKVTEKGKYVELRCDPISGHTALYWYRQSLGQGPEFLIYFQGTGAADDSGLPNDRFFAVRPEGSVSTLKIQRTERGDSAVYLCASSLMTSGRKVEQFFGPGTRLTVL.

The chain combines TRBV2 with TRBJ2-1; D might be TRBD2 (5 bases). Trimming stripped 7 bases from V and 3 bases from J, with 10 bases between. This CDR3 spans 13 amino acids. Germline values: CDR1 SNHLY, CDR2 FYNNEI. CDR3: CASNPGIYNEQFF. For the CDR3, the DNA is TGTGCCAGCAATCCCGGGATCTACAATGAGCAGTTCTTC.

J is TRBJ2-5 and V is TRBV5-6; the match to TRBD1 covers 8 bases. Judging by the DNA end, TRBJ2-7 fits better; the J call may be wrong. This CDR3 spans 16 amino acids. In germline, CDR1 is SGHDT, CDR2 YYEEEE. The CDR3 sequence: CASSFNRGRISYEQYF. CDR3 nucleotides: TGTGCCAGCAGCTTCAACAGGGGGAGGATTTCCTACGAGCAGTACTTC.

This chain uses TRBV5-4 with TRBJ2-1, with a weak D call TRBD2 (6 bases). This CDR3 has 13 amino acids. Germline loops: CDR1 SGHNT, CDR2 YYREEE (reference sequence). Between the trimmed V and J ends, which lost 1 base and 7 bases, there was a span of 9 bases. The CDR3 reads CASSLPGGNEQFF. The CDR3 nucleotides are TGTGCCAGCAGCTTGCCAGGAGGGAATGAGCAGTTCTTC.

V and J are TRBV9 and TRBJ2-7; 7 bases align to TRBD1. The germline V gene encodes CDR1 SGDLS and CDR2 YYNGEE. The length of the CDR3 is 15 residues. J lost 5 bases, V lost 3 bases, and 11 bases had no gene match. The chain's CDR3 is CASSASSTGFNEQYF. In DNA, the CDR3 is TGTGCCAGCAGCGCATCCTCGACAGGGTTCAACGAGCAGTACTTC.

The V gene is TRBV7-9, the J gene TRBJ1-4, with D uncertain. The CDR3 contains 15 residues. The germline V gene has CDR1 SEHNR and CDR2 FQNEAQ (reference sequence). V was cut by 4 bases and J by 1 base, with 10 bases left in between. CDR3: CASSSGFGTNEKLFF. DNA for the CDR3: TGTGCCAGCAGCTCCGGTTTTGGAACTAATGAAAAACTGTTTTTT. Supplemented by reference TRBV7-9 and TRBJ1-4, the full variable domain reads DTGVSQNPRHKITKRGQNVTFRCDPISEHNRLYWYRQTLGQGPEFLTYFQNEAQLEKSRLLSDRFSAERPKGSFSTLEIQRTEQGDSAMYLCASSSGFGTNEKLFFGSGTQLSVL.

V is TRBV27 and J is TRBJ1-4; 7 nucleotides match TRBD1. CDR3 length: 14 amino acids. V lost 6 bases, J lost 7 bases, and 8 bases stayed unmatched. Germline-derived CDR1 and CDR2 are MNHEY and SMNVEV (reference sequence). DNA of the CDR3: TGTGCCAGCAGCCAGGACAGGAGCTCTGAAAAACTGTTTTTT. Its protein product is CASSQDRSSEKLFF.

The V and J genes are TRBV7-9 and TRBJ2-4, with 9 positions matching TRBD1. This CDR3 region has 14 residues. J was trimmed by 7 bases and V by 6 bases; bases with no gene match: 7. Germline lookup yields CDR1 SEHNR and CDR2 FQNEAQ (reference sequence). The CDR3 loop is CASRRTGDRNIQYF. The CDR3 DNA reads TGTGCCAGCAGAAGGACAGGGGATCGTAACATTCAGTACTTC. Complete variable domain (other parts from reference TRBV7-9 and TRBJ2-4): DTGVSQNPRHKITKRGQNVTFRCDPISEHNRLYWYRQTLGQGPEFLTYFQNEAQLEKSRLLSDRFSAERPKGSFSTLEIQRTEQGDSAMYLCASRRTGDRNIQYFGAGTRLSVL.

The CDR3 loop reads CASSHPGRNTEAFF. CDR3 in DNA: TGCGCCAGCAGCCACCCCGGGAGGAACACTGAAGCTTTCTTT. This sequence joins TRBV4-1 and TRBJ1-1; D ambiguous. Trimming shortened V by 3 bases and J by 1 base, and 9 bases separated the two germline ends. In germline, CDR1 is MGHRA, CDR2 YSYEKL. The CDR3 runs 14 residues.

The rearrangement links TRBV27 to TRBJ2-1; a possible D gene is TRBD2 (7 bases). Germline V gene sequence: CDR1 MNHEY, CDR2 SMNVEV (reference sequence). This CDR3 is 16 amino acids long. V shed 5 bases and J shed 4 bases, with 18 bases lying between them. The CDR3 sequence: CASSPIQGREYNEQFF. The CDR3 nucleotides read TGTGCCAGCAGTCCAATTCAGGGGAGGGAGTACAATGAGCAGTTCTTC.

The chain carries TRBV6-1 and TRBJ2-1; the D gene is possibly TRBD2 (6 bases). The V and J ends lost 1 base and 3 bases respectively, with 13 bases between them. Germline CDR1 MNHNS, CDR2 SASEGT. This CDR3 has 16 residues. The CDR3 loop reads CASSEEGSGFYNEQFF. CDR3 nucleotide sequence: TGTGCCAGCAGTGAAGAAGGTAGCGGATTCTACAATGAGCAGTTCTTC.

The rearrangement links TRBV7-8 to TRBJ1-4; TRBD1 agrees at 7 bases. V dropped 4 bases and J dropped 2; count of bases not matched to a gene: 4. The CDR3 covers 15 residues. The V gene's germline CDR1 is SGHVS and CDR2 FQNEAQ. In nucleotides, the CDR3 is TGTGCCAGCAGCTCAGGACAGGCGACTAATGAAAAACTGTTTTTT. It codes for CASSSGQATNEKLFF.

J is TRBJ2-4 and V is TRBV5-5; 10 positions match TRBD2. Trimming at V came to 4 bases and at J to 0 bases, leaving 10 bases not matched to a gene. Per the germline V gene, CDR1 is SGHKS and CDR2 is YYEKEE (reference sequence). The CDR3 spans 18 residues. CDR3 in DNA: TGTGCCAGCAGCCCTAGCGGGAGAAACTTTCTAGCCAAAAACATTCAGTACTTC. Protein sequence: CASSPSGRNFLAKNIQYF.

This chain links TRBV5-1 with TRBJ2-7, with D perhaps TRBD1 (7 bases). Trimming left V 4 bases short and J 2 bases short, with 16 bases between. The CDR3 is 15 amino acids. Germline loops: CDR1 SGHRS, CDR2 YFSETQ. The CDR3 bases are TGCGCCAGCAGCGGCACAGGGGCGGGGACCTACGAGCAGTACTTC. It yields the protein CASSGTGAGTYEQYF. Complete variable domain (other parts from reference TRBV5-1 and TRBJ2-7): KAGVTQTPRYLIKTRGQQVTLSCSPISGHRSVSWYQQTPGQGLQFLFEYFSETQRNKGNFPGRFSGRQFSNSRSEMNVSTLELGDSALYLCASSGTGAGTYEQYFGPGTRLTVT.